This entry lists 25 T cell receptor beta chains sequenced from one sample in a study of B cell selection in AIRE deficiency. Profiling relied on immunoSEQ multiplex PCR, and the TCRdb table lists in-frame clones only, not all of them. The sample lists tens of thousands of clones; around 90% were seen once. Regulatory T cells were sorted as CD4+CD25hiCD127low/negative cells. The sample was CD4+CD25+ Tregs sorted from PBMCs. Receptors originate from a human donor in good health.

Only one count was recorded for this clone. The V gene is TRBV10-3, the J gene TRBJ2-5; possibly TRBD1 for D (5 bases). V was cut by 6 bases and J by 1 base, with 12 bases left in between. The CDR3 is 14 amino acids. CDR1 is ENHRY, CDR2 SYGVKD, per germline. In nucleotides, the CDR3 is TGTGCCATCAGCATCCAGGGAATCCAAGAGACCCAGTACTTC. This codes for CAISIQGIQETQYF.

This chain uses TRBV5-6 with TRBJ2-3; D uncertain. The CDR3 has 16 amino acids. Germline CDR1 SGHDT, CDR2 YYEEEE. V shed 3 bases and J shed 0 bases, with 14 bases lying between them. The CDR3 sequence is CASSSLYAGSTDTQYF. CDR3 nucleotide sequence: TGTGCCAGCAGCTCGTTGTACGCCGGGAGCACAGATACGCAGTATTTT. The variable domain in full, with the rest retrieved from reference TRBV5-6 and TRBJ2-3, is DAGVTQSPTHLIKTRGQQVTLRCSPKSGHDTVSWYQQALGQGPQFIFQYYEEEERQRGNFPDRFSGHQFPNYSSELNVNALLLGDSALYLCASSSLYAGSTDTQYFGPGTRLTVL.

V is TRBV10-3 and J is TRBJ1-5, with 8 bases matching TRBD1. The CDR3 is 15 amino acids. Germline trimming cut 0 bases from V and 2 bases from J; bases unmatched to any gene: 0. Germline V gene lookup returns CDR1 ENHRY and CDR2 SYGVKD. For the CDR3, the DNA is TGTGCCATCAGTGAGTCGACAGGGGGCAATCAGCCCCAGCATTTT. Encoded protein: CAISESTGGNQPQHF.

The CDR3 sequence: CASSIRLRQSRANVLTF. The CDR3 nucleotides are TGTGCCAGCAGTATCCGCCTACGACAAAGTCGGGCCAACGTCCTGACTTTC. This chain connects TRBV6-9 to TRBJ2-6; no clear D gene. Trimming left V 5 bases short and J 5 bases short, with 19 bases between. This CDR3 region has 17 residues. CDR1 is MNHGY, CDR2 SVAAGI, per germline.

The genes are TRBV2 and TRBJ2-3, with 8 bases aligning to TRBD1. With 6 bases clipped from V and 4 bases from J, the junction kept 12 bases outside the gene matches. CDR1 is SNHLY and CDR2 is FYNNEI in the germline V gene. The CDR3 is 16 amino acids. This chain's CDR3 is CASRDKTGAVSDTQYF. DNA for the CDR3: TGTGCCAGCAGGGACAAGACAGGGGCGGTATCAGATACGCAGTATTTT.

The V and J genes are TRBV14 and TRBJ1-1; D not resolved. V was pared by 1 base and J by 5 bases, with 14 bases between. Per the germline V gene, CDR1 is SGHDN and CDR2 is FVKESK. The CDR3 has 15 amino acids. CDR3 amino acids: CASSQGGRRTTEAFF. CDR3 sequence (DNA): TGTGCCAGCAGCCAAGGAGGGCGTCGAACTACTGAAGCTTTCTTT.

This chain connects TRBV11-2 to TRBJ2-1; 8 positions agree with TRBD1. The CDR3 totals 16 residues. V shed 5 bases, J shed 6 bases, and the junction held 12 bases outside the gene matches. Germline CDR1 is SGHAT and CDR2 is FQNNGV. CDR3 nucleotide sequence: TGTGCCAGCAGCGGAGACCCAGGGGGCGCAGGCAATGAGCAGTTCTTC. The encoded protein is CASSGDPGGAGNEQFF. Full variable domain (remainder filled in from reference TRBV11-2 and TRBJ2-1): EAGVAQSPRYKIIEKRQSVAFWCNPISGHATLYWYQQILGQGPKLLIQFQNNGVVDDSQLPKDRFSAERLKGVDSTLKIQPAKLEDSAVYLCASSGDPGGAGNEQFFGPGTRLTVL.

This chain links TRBV18 with TRBJ2-1, with D possibly TRBD1 on 6 matching bases. Germline V gene lookup returns CDR1 KGHSH and CDR2 LQKENI. The CDR3 length is 16 residues. V lost 6 bases and J 2 bases, leaving 17 bases between the germline ends. CDR3 region: CASSLAAGATYNEQFF. The CDR3 nucleotides are TGTGCCAGCTCCCTGGCGGCAGGGGCGACCTACAATGAGCAGTTCTTC. The whole variable domain, filled in from reference TRBV18 and TRBJ2-1, reads NAGVMQNPRHLVRRRGQEARLRCSPMKGHSHVYWYRQLPEEGLKFMVYLQKENIIDESGMPKERFSAEFPKEGPSILRIQQVVRGDSAAYFCASSLAAGATYNEQFFGPGTRLTVL.

This clone was picked up one time. This chain links TRBV11-2 with TRBJ1-4, with 10 bases aligning to TRBD1. The CDR3 has 14 residues. V was pared by 5 bases and J by 9 bases, with 6 bases of the junction left unmatched. CDR1 SGHAT and CDR2 FQNNGV come from the germline V gene. The CDR3 DNA follows: TGTGCCAGCAGCCCTGGACAGGGGGGTCAAAAACTGTTTTTT. Residues: CASSPGQGGQKLFF. Filled out from reference TRBV11-2 and TRBJ1-4, the complete variable domain reads EAGVAQSPRYKIIEKRQSVAFWCNPISGHATLYWYQQILGQGPKLLIQFQNNGVVDDSQLPKDRFSAERLKGVDSTLKIQPAKLEDSAVYLCASSPGQGGQKLFFGSGTQLSVL.

CDR3 sequence reads: CASSNGQLETQYF. The CDR3 DNA reads TGTGCCAGCAGTAACGGACAGTTGGAGACCCAGTACTTC. V gene TRBV2 combines with J gene TRBJ2-5, with D tentatively TRBD1 (6 bases). Between the trimmed V and J ends, which lost 5 bases and 5 bases, there was a span of 12 bases. This CDR3 has 13 residues. The germline gives CDR1 SNHLY, CDR2 FYNNEI.

The CDR3 loop reads CASSRTSGTDTQYF. The CDR3 region has the DNA TGCGCCAGCAGCCGTACTAGCGGCACAGATACGCAGTATTTT. This chain links TRBV5-1 with TRBJ2-3; 7 bases fit TRBD2. Germline CDR1 reads SGHRS; CDR2 reads YFSETQ. CDR3 length: 14 residues. With 4 bases clipped from V and 1 base from J, the junction kept 3 bases outside the gene matches.

V usage is TRBV19 and J usage is TRBJ2-5; D call uncertain. Near its end, the DNA agrees better with TRBJ2-7, so the J call may be wrong. The CDR3 totals 15 residues. Germline V lookup: CDR1 LNHDA, CDR2 SQIVND (reference sequence). In nucleotides, the CDR3 is TGTGCCAGTAGCCTTTTCGGTTCTTCGGCTAGCGAGCAGTACTTC. This encodes CASSLFGSSASEQYF.

This clone was seen a single time. V is TRBV2 and J is TRBJ1-2, with 9 bases fitting TRBD1. The germline CDR1 and CDR2 sequences are SNHLY and FYNNEI. The CDR3 is 13 amino acids. V dropped 6 bases and J dropped 2; count of bases not matched to a gene: 1. CDR3 protein: CASRTGGNYGYTF. The CDR3 DNA reads as TGTGCCAGCAGGACAGGGGGGAACTATGGCTACACCTTC.

The chain couples TRBV7-9 to TRBJ1-1; possible D gene TRBD1, 6 bases. The V gene's germline CDR1 is SEHNR and CDR2 FQNEAQ (reference sequence). This CDR3 spans 14 amino acids. Trimming cost V 1 base and J 5 bases, with 11 bases left between them. The CDR3 DNA follows: TGTGCCAGCAGCTTAGAGGCCAGGGGAACTGAAGCTTTCTTT. Protein product: CASSLEARGTEAFF. Using reference TRBV7-9 and TRBJ1-1 for the parts outside the CDR3, the full variable domain is DTGVSQNPRHKITKRGQNVTFRCDPISEHNRLYWYRQTLGQGPEFLTYFQNEAQLEKSRLLSDRFSAERPKGSFSTLEIQRTEQGDSAMYLCASSLEARGTEAFFGQGTRLTVV.

This clone came up once. The J gene is TRBJ1-2, the V gene TRBV5-5, with a weak D call TRBD1 (5 bases). Trimming left V 4 bases short and J 4 bases short, with 17 bases between. This CDR3 is built from 15 residues. CDR1 and CDR2 from the germline V gene are SGHKS and YYEKEE (reference sequence). For the CDR3, the DNA is TGTGCCAGCAGCCAACAACCCGGGGACTCCTATGGCTACACCTTC. Protein sequence: CASSQQPGDSYGYTF.

Comment on this clone: The limits of the CDR3 on the DNA are not certain, so only TCRdb's listed CDR3 is given. The chain combines TRBV21-1 with TRBJ2-7; the table assigns TRBD1, which was not confirmed against the DNA. TRBV21-1 is listed as a pseudogene. Termini included, the CDR3 measures 16 amino acids. CDR3 sequence: CASSKVGRGNSYEQYF.

V and J are TRBV29-1 and TRBJ2-3; D perhaps matches TRBD2 (5 bases). Germline-derived CDR1 and CDR2 are SQVTM and ANQGSEA. The germline V and J ends were trimmed by 3 bases and 4 bases, with 8 bases remaining between them. The CDR3 is 12 amino acids. The CDR3 sequence: CSVEIGADTQYF. CDR3 nucleotide sequence: TGCAGCGTTGAGATCGGGGCAGATACGCAGTATTTT.

This clone was detected only once. The chain is built from TRBV5-1 and TRBJ1-3, with a possible D match to TRBD1 (6 bases). CDR1 is SGHRS, CDR2 YFSETQ, per germline. The CDR3 consists of 15 residues. V lost 3 bases, J lost 1 base, and 11 bases lay in between. DNA of the CDR3: TGCGCCAGCAGCTACGGAGGGACATCTGGAAACACCATATATTTT. This gives the protein CASSYGGTSGNTIYF. Full variable domain (rest looked up from reference TRBV5-1 and TRBJ1-3): KAGVTQTPRYLIKTRGQQVTLSCSPISGHRSVSWYQQTPGQGLQFLFEYFSETQRNKGNFPGRFSGRQFSNSRSEMNVSTLELGDSALYLCASSYGGTSGNTIYFGEGSWLTVV.

This clone was seen a few times. The chain employs TRBV5-1 and TRBJ2-7; 8 bases align to TRBD2. V shed 2 bases, J shed 2 bases, and the junction held 12 bases outside the gene matches. Per germline, CDR1 SGHRS and CDR2 YFSETQ. The CDR3 extends over 17 amino acids. The CDR3 spells CASSLLKEASGPYEQYF. For the CDR3, the DNA is TGCGCCAGCAGCTTACTAAAAGAGGCTAGCGGGCCCTACGAGCAGTACTTC. The whole variable domain, remainder taken from reference TRBV5-1 and TRBJ2-7, is KAGVTQTPRYLIKTRGQQVTLSCSPISGHRSVSWYQQTPGQGLQFLFEYFSETQRNKGNFPGRFSGRQFSNSRSEMNVSTLELGDSALYLCASSLLKEASGPYEQYFGPGTRLTVT.

This chain uses TRBV19 with TRBJ2-1, with 8 bases matching TRBD2. The CDR3 contains 15 residues. V lost 4 bases and J lost 5; bases outside the gene matches: 7. Germline values: CDR1 LNHDA, CDR2 SQIVND (reference sequence). For the CDR3, the DNA is TGTGCCAGTAGTAAAGTGGGACTAGGGGACAATGAGCAGTTCTTC. Its translation is CASSKVGLGDNEQFF.

The CDR3 sequence is CASRGESPEEETQYF. CDR3 nucleotides: TGTGCCAGCAGGGGGGAGAGCCCGGAGGAAGAGACCCAGTACTTC. The chain links TRBV6-6 to TRBJ2-5; D could derive from TRBD1 or TRBD2 (5 bases each). V lost 6 bases and J lost 3, with 17 bases in between. This CDR3 has 15 residues. Germline V gene sequence: CDR1 MNHNY, CDR2 SVGAGI (reference sequence).

The V call is TRBV23-1, the J call TRBJ2-3; unclear D gene. TRBV23-1 is treated as an ORF (open reading frame) with a function not yet certain. Trimming stripped 8 bases from V and 4 bases from J, with 7 bases between. The CDR3 runs to 11 residues. CDR3 sequence: CASPIPDTQYF. The CDR3 region has the DNA TGCGCCAGCCCTATTCCAGATACGCAGTATTTT.

V is TRBV4-1 and J is TRBJ2-1; D not resolved. The V gene's germline CDR1 is MGHRA and CDR2 YSYEKL. Trimming cost V 0 bases and J 4 bases, with 7 bases left between them. This CDR3 comprises 14 residues. The DNA of the CDR3 is TGCGCCAGCAGCCAAGATAGGCTATACAATGAGCAGTTCTTC. Translated: CASSQDRLYNEQFF.

The J gene is TRBJ2-1, the V gene TRBV10-3; TRBD2 aligns across 9 bases. The CDR3 is made up of 17 amino acids. CDR1 and CDR2 (germline): ENHRY, SYGVKD. J gave up 4 bases and V 0 bases, and 7 bases lay outside the gene matches. The CDR3 loop reads CAISESTSGGFYNEQFF. The DNA of the CDR3 is TGTGCCATCAGTGAGTCGACCAGCGGGGGGTTTTACAATGAGCAGTTCTTC.

V is TRBV5-4 and J is TRBJ2-7; the D is unclear. The CDR3 covers 15 residues. From germline, CDR1 is SGHNT and CDR2 YYREEE (reference sequence). The V and J ends lost 4 bases and 0 bases respectively, with 14 bases between them. CDR3 loop: CASSLTPAPSYEQYF. CDR3 coding DNA: TGTGCCAGCAGCCTGACACCGGCCCCCTCCTACGAGCAGTACTTC.